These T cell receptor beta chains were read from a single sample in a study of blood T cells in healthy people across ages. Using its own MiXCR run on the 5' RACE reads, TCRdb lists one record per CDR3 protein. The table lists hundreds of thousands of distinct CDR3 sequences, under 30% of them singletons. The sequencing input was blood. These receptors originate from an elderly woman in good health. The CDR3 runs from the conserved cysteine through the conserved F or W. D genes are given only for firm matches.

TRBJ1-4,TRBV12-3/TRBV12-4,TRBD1,CASSFEGTGVDEKLFF
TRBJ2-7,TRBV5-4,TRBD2,CASSNPGTSVYEQYF
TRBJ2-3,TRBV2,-,CASSVRGSTDTQYF
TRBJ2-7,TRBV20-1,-,CSASPSGPSYEQYF
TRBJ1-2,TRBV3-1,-,CASSHKRNGYTF
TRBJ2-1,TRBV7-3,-,CASSLGSSAYNEQFF
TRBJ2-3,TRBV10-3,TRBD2,CAISIGTSGTDTQYF
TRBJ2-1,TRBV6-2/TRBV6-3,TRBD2,CASILAGGSNEQFF
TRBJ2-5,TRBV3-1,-,CASSQGSSQETQYF
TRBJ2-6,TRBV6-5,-,CASSYWRGLDSGANVLTF
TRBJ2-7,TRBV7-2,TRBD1,CASRLGQVYEQYF
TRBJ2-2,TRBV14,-,CASSQVTSDRPNTGELFF
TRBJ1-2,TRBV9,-,CASSAGTRDGYTF
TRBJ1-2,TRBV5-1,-,CASSLEGDRCGYTF
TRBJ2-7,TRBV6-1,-,CASSYLTSYEQYF
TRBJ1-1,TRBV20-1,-,CSAESGMDTEAFF
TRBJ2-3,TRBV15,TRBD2,CATSRDSVTQRGGPDTQYF
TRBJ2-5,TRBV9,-,CASSVGVGRSETQYF
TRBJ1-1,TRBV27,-,CASSLSSSVQGSLTEAFF
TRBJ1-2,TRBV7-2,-,CASSLGPVKDNYGYTF
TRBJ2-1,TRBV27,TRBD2,CASSFPKLAGANYNEQFF
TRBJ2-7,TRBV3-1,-,CASSQQAPSSYEQYF
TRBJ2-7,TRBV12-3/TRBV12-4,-,CASSLEQGSFYEQYF
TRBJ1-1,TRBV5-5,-,CASSAVPNSDTEAFF
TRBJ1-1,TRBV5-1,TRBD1,CASSFTGEGNTEAFF
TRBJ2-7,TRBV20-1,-,CSASPRSAFYEQYF
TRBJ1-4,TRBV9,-,CASSALGSNEKLFF
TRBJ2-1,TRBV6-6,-,CASSLINQNEQFF
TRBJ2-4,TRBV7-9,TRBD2,CASSPKAGGPDIQYF
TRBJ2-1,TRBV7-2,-,CASSLNLGQTRAFF
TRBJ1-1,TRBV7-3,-,CASSSPPRGGTEAFF
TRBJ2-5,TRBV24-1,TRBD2,CATSDKLAGTREQYF
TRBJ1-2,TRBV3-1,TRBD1,CVSSQGQGANGYTF
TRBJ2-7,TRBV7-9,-,CASSLDGGNYEQYF
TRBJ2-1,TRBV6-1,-,CASSEQAGSYNEQFF
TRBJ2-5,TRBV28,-,CASTSWGEETQYF
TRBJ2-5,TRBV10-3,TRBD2,CAISDLQIAGGNEQYF
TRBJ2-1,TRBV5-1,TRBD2,CASSRSGADSYNEQFF
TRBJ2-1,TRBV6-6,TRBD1,CASSYSNRGLEQFF
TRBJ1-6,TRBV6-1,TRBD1,CASRLKGAQSYNSPLHF
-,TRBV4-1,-,CASSRSDRSFGETQYF
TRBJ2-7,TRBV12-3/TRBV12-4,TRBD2,CASSLKGGGASEQYF
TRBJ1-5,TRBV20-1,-,CSAKGDHYSNQPQHF
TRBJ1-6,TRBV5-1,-,CASSLGTGNSPPHF
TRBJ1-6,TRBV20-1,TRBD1,CSAPLTGGNSPLHF
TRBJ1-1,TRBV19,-,CASSVDLGGNTEAFF
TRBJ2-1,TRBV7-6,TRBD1,CASSPRTGAYNEQFF
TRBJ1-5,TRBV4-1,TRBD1,CASSSVRTGNQPQHF
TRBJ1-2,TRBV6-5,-,CASSYSSPQRPLNYGYTF
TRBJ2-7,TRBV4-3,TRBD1,CASSQDLLRQGGFYEQYF
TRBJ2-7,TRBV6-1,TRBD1,CASKLRDRDYEQYF
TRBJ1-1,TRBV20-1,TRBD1,CSAREQGALRTEAFF
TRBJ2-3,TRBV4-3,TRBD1,CASSRTQGAHGTDTQYF
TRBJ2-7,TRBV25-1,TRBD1,CASSGQGRYF